The present T cell receptor beta chain was sequenced within a study of T-cell memory formation after mild COVID-19. Whole-study findings and limits: The CD4+ clones that contracted clustered mainly within CM and EM, and the CD8+ clones concentrated in EMRA.

As for this clonotype: What it binds is not known.

The CDR3 loop spans 17 amino acids. V was cut by 1 base and J by 1 base, with 13 bases left in between. The germline V gene encodes CDR1 LGHNA and CDR2 YNFKEQ. TCRdb itself ran the 5' RACE reads through MiXCR, one entry per CDR3 protein. The sample lists 140,000 or so distinct CDR3 sequences, about 19% occurring once. This receptor was identified in an adult woman who had mild COVID-19 (a few samples of this study predate the infection). Cell type and time point are not known. Sequenced material: PBMCs or a T cell subset sorted from them (not recorded which). The genes are TRBV4-2 and TRBJ2-2, with D possibly called TRBD1 or TRBD2 (5 bases each). This CDR3 is CASSQVGVPGNTGELFF. The CDR3 bases are TGTGCCAGCAGCCAAGTGGGGGTGCCAGGGAACACCGGGGAGCTGTTTTTT.